What follows are 25 T cell receptor beta chains derived from one specimen sequenced in a study of blood T cell repertoires in COVID-19. TCRdb's table, derived via immunoSEQ multiplex PCR, lists solely in-frame clones and lacks some. The sample consists of roughly 100,000 clones, roughly 71% of them appearing once. Sequencing used peripheral blood. Receptors were obtained from a man at least 80 years old with acute or convalescent COVID-19.

This clone was observed many times. The rearrangement joins TRBV7-9 to TRBJ1-5; TRBD1 aligns across 7 bases. The V segment lost 4 bases and the J segment 6 bases; nucleotides outside the gene matches: 6. CDR3 length: 14 amino acids. Germline V gene lookup returns CDR1 SEHNR and CDR2 FQNEAQ (reference sequence). For the CDR3, the DNA is TGTGCCAGCAGCTCTACAGGGGTGTTTCAGCCCCAGCATTTT. It codes for CASSSTGVFQPQHF. The variable domain in full, with the rest retrieved from reference TRBV7-9 and TRBJ1-5, is DTGVSQNPRHKITKRGQNVTFRCDPISEHNRLYWYRQTLGQGPEFLTYFQNEAQLEKSRLLSDRFSAERPKGSFSTLEIQRTEQGDSAMYLCASSSTGVFQPQHFGDGTRLSIL.

The V gene is TRBV2, the J gene TRBJ2-1, with 8 bases lining up with TRBD2. J lost 5 bases, V lost 5 bases, and 8 bases had no gene match. This CDR3 is built from 15 residues. Germline lookup yields CDR1 SNHLY and CDR2 FYNNEI. This CDR3 is CASSTQGLGNNEQFF. CDR3 sequence (DNA): TGTGCCAGCAGTACCCAGGGACTAGGGAACAATGAGCAGTTCTTC.

This clone was counted a single time. The chain employs TRBV5-1 and TRBJ1-1; perhaps TRBD1 as D (5 bases). There are 14 residues in the CDR3. The V end was cut by 2 bases, the J end by 5 bases, with 13 bases between. CDR1 and CDR2 from the germline V gene are SGHRS and YFSETQ. The CDR3 loop is CASSFAQRGTEAFF. In nucleotides, the CDR3 is TGCGCCAGCAGCTTCGCCCAAAGGGGTACTGAAGCTTTCTTT.

The genes are TRBV25-1 and TRBJ2-3; D gene uncertain. Germline CDR1 and CDR2: MGHDK and SYGVNS. Trimming removed 8 bases from V and 2 bases from J, with 8 bases in between. The CDR3 runs to 12 residues. The CDR3 region has the DNA TGTGCCAGCCGTACTTACACAGATACGCAGTATTTT. Its translation is CASRTYTDTQYF.

This clone was detected once. The chain couples TRBV6-5 to TRBJ1-1; D is possibly TRBD1 (5 bases). The CDR3 extends over 15 amino acids. Germline V CDR1 and CDR2: MNHEY, SVGAGI. The germline V and J ends were trimmed by 6 bases and 1 base, with 15 bases remaining between them. CDR3 region: CASSRDGRGNTEAFF. CDR3 sequence (DNA): TGTGCCAGCAGCCGCGACGGGAGGGGGAACACTGAAGCTTTCTTT.

The chain uses TRBV5-8 and TRBJ1-5, with D uncertain. The CDR3 spans 14 residues. With 1 base removed from V and 2 bases from J, the gap between germline ends came to 7 bases. The germline gives CDR1 SGHTS, CDR2 YDEGEE. CDR3 DNA: TGTGCCAGCAGCTTGTGGGGAGGCAATCAGCCCCAGCATTTT. This translates into CASSLWGGNQPQHF.

The chain couples TRBV7-9 to TRBJ2-7; 10 bases agree with TRBD1. V lost 6 bases to trimming and J lost 5 bases; unmatched junction nucleotides: 10. Germline V CDR1 and CDR2: SEHNR, FQNEAQ (reference sequence). CDR3 length equals 15 residues. In DNA, the CDR3 is TGTGCCAGCAGTAGCCCGGGACAGGGGCTCCACGAGCAGTACTTC. Protein sequence: CASSSPGQGLHEQYF.

The V and J genes are TRBV12-3 or TRBV12-4 and TRBJ1-5, with unresolved D. The CDR3 is 13 amino acids. V shed 2 bases and J shed 0 bases, with 2 bases lying between them. The chain's CDR3 is CASSLRSNQPQHF. The CDR3 DNA sequence: TGTGCCAGCAGTTTACGTAGCAATCAGCCCCAGCATTTT.

V usage is TRBV9 and J usage is TRBJ2-5, with 11 bases identical to TRBD2. CDR1 and CDR2 from the germline V gene are SGDLS and YYNGEE. This CDR3 has 17 amino acids. V shed 4 bases and J 1 base; nucleotides not matched to a gene: 9. This CDR3 reads CASSPTLGTSGQETQYF. Here the CDR3 DNA reads TGTGCCAGCAGCCCCACCCTTGGGACTAGCGGCCAAGAGACCCAGTACTTC.

This sequence joins TRBV7-8 and TRBJ1-2; D unclear. V lost 1 base and J lost 4, with 13 bases in between. This CDR3 region has 15 residues. Germline assignment: CDR1 SGHVS and CDR2 FQNEAQ. Here the CDR3 DNA reads TGTGCCAGCAGCTTAGGAGAACCTCAGGTCTATGGCTACACCTTC. It yields the protein CASSLGEPQVYGYTF.

This clone occurred many times. The V call is TRBV5-6, the J call TRBJ2-7; 9 bases map to TRBD2. Trimming at V came to 4 bases and at J to 6 bases, leaving 11 bases not matched to a gene. The CDR3 runs to 15 residues. Germline V lookup: CDR1 SGHDT, CDR2 YYEEEE. The CDR3 reads CASSHIAGGPGEQYF. The CDR3 DNA sequence: TGTGCCAGCAGCCACATCGCGGGAGGGCCAGGCGAGCAGTACTTC.

The CDR3 loop reads CATSDWNDRVGRNEQFF. In DNA form, the CDR3 reads TGTGCCACCAGTGATTGGAACGACAGGGTGGGACGCAATGAGCAGTTCTTC. The gene calls are TRBV24-1 and TRBJ2-1; 7 bases match TRBD1. The CDR3 spans 17 residues. The V and J ends lost 2 bases and 6 bases, in that order; junction bases with no gene match: 12. CDR1 is KGHDR and CDR2 is SFDVKD in the germline V gene.

This clone was picked up a small number of times. The V and J genes are TRBV3-1 (or the pseudogene TRBV3-2) and TRBJ2-1, with a possible D match to TRBD2 (5 bases). Trimming pared 0 bases from V and 6 bases from J, leaving 12 bases between. CDR1 and CDR2 (germline): LGHDT, YNNKEL (reference sequence). The CDR3 length is 15 residues. CDR3 region: CASSQDRRTTNEQFF. CDR3 bases: TGTGCCAGCAGCCAAGACAGGAGGACCACCAATGAGCAGTTCTTC.

J is TRBJ1-4 and V is TRBV5-6; D possibly corresponds to TRBD1 (5 bases). The CDR3 spans 14 residues. The V end was cut by 4 bases, the J end by 4 bases, with 11 bases between. Per the germline V gene, CDR1 is SGHDT and CDR2 is YYEEEE. The CDR3 loop is CASSPQGVNEKLFF. The CDR3 nucleotides are TGTGCCAGCAGCCCGCAAGGGGTTAATGAAAAACTGTTTTTT.

This chain connects TRBV6-2 or TRBV6-3 to TRBJ1-3; 8 bases are shared with TRBD1. The germline V gene encodes CDR1 MNHEY and CDR2 SVGEGT. With V trimmed by 2 bases and J by 2 bases, 5 bases remained unmatched. This CDR3 comprises 16 residues. This chain's CDR3 is CASSYETGGTGNTIYF. In DNA, the CDR3 is TGTGCCAGCAGTTACGAAACAGGGGGAACTGGAAACACCATATATTTT.

The CDR3 region has the DNA TGCGCCAGCAGCCCTCCTAGCGCTGAGCAGTTCTTC. Protein sequence: CASSPPSAEQFF. This chain joins TRBV5-1 and TRBJ2-1; a possible D gene is TRBD2 (6 bases). Per the germline V gene, CDR1 is SGHRS and CDR2 is YFSETQ. Trimming cost V 4 bases and J 9 bases, with 11 bases left between them. This CDR3 is built from 12 residues.

The CDR3 DNA sequence: TGTGCCAGCAGCCAACAAGATATAGCTAGCGGGGTCTCCTACAATGAGCAGTTCTTC. Translating gives CASSQQDIASGVSYNEQFF. The rearrangement links TRBV3-1 (or the pseudogene TRBV3-2) to TRBJ2-1, with 9 bases matching TRBD2. The CDR3 has 19 residues. V was clipped by 2 bases and J by 0 bases; unmatched bases: 11. Germline lookup yields CDR1 LGHDT and CDR2 YNNKEL (reference sequence).

This clone was detected once. The chain links TRBV6-7 to TRBJ2-7; perhaps TRBD1 as D (5 bases). TRBV6-7 is placed among ORFs of uncertain function. V was clipped by 3 bases and J by 0 bases, with 18 bases between them. The CDR3 length is 17 residues. CDR3 DNA: TGTGCCAGCAGTTATCTGAACTACAGGCTCCTCTCCTACGAGCAGTACTTC. Its protein is CASSYLNYRLLSYEQYF.

This clone occurred once. The V call is TRBV4-3, the J call TRBJ2-2; D remains unclear. In germline, CDR1 is LGHNA, CDR2 YSLEER. V was pared by 3 bases and J by 8 bases, with 22 bases between. The CDR3 contains 17 residues. Written as DNA, the CDR3 is TGCGCCAGCAGCCACTCTCCGAGGTGGCCACCTCCTGGGGAGCTGTTTTTT. Translating gives CASSHSPRWPPPGELFF.

This chain connects TRBV6-5 to TRBJ1-1; the match to TRBD1 covers 8 bases. The germline V gene encodes CDR1 MNHEY and CDR2 SVGAGI. The V and J ends lost 2 bases and 2 bases, in that order; junction bases with no gene match: 4. The CDR3 runs to 15 residues. CDR3 DNA sequence: TGTGCCAGCAGTTACGGTGACAGGGGAAACACTGAAGCTTTCTTT. Residues: CASSYGDRGNTEAFF.

This clone has only one observation. V and J are TRBV28 and TRBJ1-3; D is undetermined. The CDR3 is 16 residues long. Germline CDR1 and CDR2: MDHEN and SYDVKM. V was shortened by 8 bases and J by 0 bases, with 17 bases between the two germline ends. The CDR3 sequence is CASGRKQYISGNTIYF. The CDR3 DNA is TGTGCCAGCGGCCGAAAACAATACATCTCTGGAAACACCATATATTTT. The complete variable domain, with remaining parts taken from reference TRBV28 and TRBJ1-3, reads DVKVTQSSRYLVKRTGEKVFLECVQDMDHENMFWYRQDPGLGLRLIYFSYDVKMKEKGDIPEGYSVSREKKERFSLILESASTNQTSMYLCASGRKQYISGNTIYFGEGSWLTVV.

The V gene is TRBV28, the J gene TRBJ2-1; D ambiguous. The CDR3 runs 13 residues. Germline loops: CDR1 MDHEN, CDR2 SYDVKM. V was clipped by 0 bases and J by 7 bases, with 7 bases between them. CDR3 loop: CASSLWVRNEQFF. The CDR3 DNA is TGTGCCAGCAGTTTATGGGTCCGGAATGAGCAGTTCTTC.

In DNA, the CDR3 is TGCGCCAGCAGTCAATCGGCCTCCAGGAGGAATTCACCCCTCCACTTT. It specifies CASSQSASRRNSPLHF. The V call is TRBV23-1, the J call TRBJ1-6, with unresolved D. TRBV23-1 is an ORF; its function is uncertain. V was trimmed by 0 bases and J by 7 bases, leaving 13 bases between them. The CDR3 totals 16 residues.

This clone was counted only a few times. The chain couples TRBV7-2 to TRBJ2-7; 9 nucleotides line up with TRBD1. CDR1 and CDR2 from the germline V gene are SGHTA and FQGNSA. The length of the CDR3 is 15 residues. With V trimmed by 5 bases and J by 4 bases, 9 bases remained unmatched. The CDR3 bases are TGTGCCAGCAGCCATACAGGGGGCGCCCCTTACGAGCAGTACTTC. Protein product: CASSHTGGAPYEQYF.

Only one count was recorded for this clone. The CDR3 region is CASSWGLAGGLVAETQYF. In nucleotides, the CDR3 is TGCGCCAGCAGCTGGGGTCTAGCGGGAGGGTTGGTGGCAGAGACCCAGTACTTC. The rearrangement uses TRBV5-1 and TRBJ2-5; 12 nucleotides align to TRBD2. The CDR3 loop spans 18 amino acids. Per germline, CDR1 SGHRS and CDR2 YFSETQ. V lost 3 bases, J lost 4 bases, and 13 bases stayed unmatched.